Included here is one TCR beta chain sequence, with context. The CDR3 does not close with the conserved phenylalanine or tryptophan, likely indicating a read error. This CDR3 comprises 15 residues. Per the germline V gene, CDR1 is MNHEY and CDR2 is SMNVEV (reference sequence). V lost 0 bases, J lost 6 bases, and 6 bases stayed unmatched. Specified time point: patch test 2, 6 weeks after DPC sensitization. Indicated treatment: therapeutic diphenylcyclopropenone sensitization with weekly scalp DPC. The data are from a study of human T cells and chemical hapten exposure. TCRdb ran MiXCR on the RACE reads and lists one entry per CDR3 protein. The repertoire holds fewer than 150,000 distinct CDR3 sequences, with 12% as singletons.

The V call is TRBV27, the J call TRBJ2-7; 9 nucleotides align to TRBD2. Sequencing used whole blood, obtained in connection with sensitization to the hapten diphenylcyclopropenone (DPC). The TCR comes from a woman in her forties or fifties with alopecia areata. Some clones in this sample may be carry-over from other donors' samples. CDR3 in amino acids: CASSLSAGGPGEQYS. CDR3 nucleotides: TGTGCCAGCAGTTTATCCGCGGGAGGGCCGGGCGAGCAGTACTCC.